The 13 T cell receptor beta chains reported below all come from one sample, sequenced in a study of T cell responses to AZD1222 COVID-19 vaccine. Sequencing was performed with immunoSEQ multiplex PCR; in TCRdb, only in-frame clones are kept and a portion is missing. The table lists 130,000 to 150,000 clones, roughly 88% of them singletons. Sequenced here: peripheral blood, sampled 28 days after the second AZD1222 dose. These receptors all stem from an adult who received the AZD1222 COVID-19 vaccine.

This chain links TRBV27 with TRBJ2-2; 12 nucleotides agree with TRBD2. The junction had 15 bases not matched to a gene; V was cut back by 7 bases and J by 6 bases. Germline CDR1 is MNHEY and CDR2 is SMNVEV (reference sequence). The CDR3 covers 18 residues. CDR3 bases: TGTGCCAGCACCCTCGCCCCACCGGGACTAGCGGGTTCCGGGGAGCTGTTTTTT. Amino acids: CASTLAPPGLAGSGELFF.

V and J are TRBV5-1 and TRBJ1-6; a possible D gene is TRBD1 (5 bases). Trimming removed 7 bases from V and 5 bases from J, with 16 bases in between. This CDR3 spans 15 amino acids. Looked up from germline, CDR1 is SGHRS and CDR2 is YFSETQ. The CDR3 DNA reads as TGCGCCAGCTCTATGTGGCGAGGGGATAATTCACCCCTCCACTTT. It translates to CASSMWRGDNSPLHF.

CDR3 sequence: CASSSIDLPYEQYF. CDR3 DNA sequence: TGTGCCAGCAGCTCTATCGACCTACCGTACGAGCAGTACTTC. The chain combines TRBV27 with TRBJ2-7; D gene unclear. V dropped 6 bases and J dropped 4 bases, with 16 bases sitting between them. Germline V gene data show CDR1 as MNHEY and CDR2 as SMNVEV (reference sequence). This CDR3 has 14 residues.

The CDR3 nucleotides read TGCGCCAGCAGCTTGGGACAGTCCGGCACCGGGGAGCTGTTTTTT. Its translation is CASSLGQSGTGELFF. This rearrangement joins TRBV5-1 to TRBJ2-2, with TRBD1 as a possible D gene (5 bases). Trimming stripped 0 bases from V and 4 bases from J, with 10 bases between. The CDR3 has 15 residues. CDR1 and CDR2 (germline): SGHRS, YFSETQ.

This chain uses TRBV4-1 with TRBJ1-1; 7 bases agree with TRBD1. Trimming cost V 5 bases and J 5 bases; bases outside gene matches: 11. Germline loops: CDR1 MGHRA, CDR2 YSYEKL. This CDR3 comprises 15 residues. CDR3 nucleotide sequence: TGCGCCAGCAGCAGAGGGGAGGGGGCCGAGACTGAAGCTTTCTTT. Its protein product is CASSRGEGAETEAFF.

V usage is TRBV7-5 and J usage is TRBJ1-5; TRBD1, as called in the table, went unchecked against the DNA. TRBV7-5 is a known pseudogene. CDR3 size: 16 residues. The DNA of the CDR3 is TGTGCCAGAAGCCTACGGGACAGGCCCCGGAGTCAGCCCCAGCATTTT. The encoded protein is CARSLRDRPRSQPQHF.

V is TRBV7-9 and J is TRBJ1-1, with 11 bases identical to TRBD1. J lost 4 bases, V lost 5 bases, and 9 bases had no gene match. Germline assignment: CDR1 SEHNR and CDR2 FQNEAQ (reference sequence). This CDR3 has 16 residues. CDR3 in amino acids: CASSPRSGTGGTEAFF. CDR3 nucleotide sequence: TGTGCCAGCAGCCCCCGATCCGGGACAGGGGGCACTGAAGCTTTCTTT.

This clone was picked up one time. This chain links TRBV12-3 or TRBV12-4 with TRBJ2-7, with a tentative D call TRBD2 (7 bases). The CDR3 loop spans 12 amino acids. Deletions cut 3 bases from V and 7 bases from J, with 10 bases between. CDR3: CASSFGGREQYF. The CDR3 nucleotides are TGTGCCAGCAGTTTCGGGGGGCGGGAGCAGTACTTC.

V gene TRBV2 combines with J gene TRBJ1-5, with D possibly matching TRBD1 (6 bases). The CDR3 has 13 residues. Germline CDR1 and CDR2: SNHLY and FYNNEI. Trimming stripped 4 bases from V and 5 bases from J, with 9 bases between. The CDR3 bases are TGTGCCAGCAGTGCAGGGGACGATCAGCCCCAGCATTTT. Its protein product is CASSAGDDQPQHF.

The V gene is TRBV19, the J gene TRBJ1-2; TRBD1 matches at 8 bases. Germline V gene data show CDR1 as LNHDA and CDR2 as SQIVND (reference sequence). V shed 4 bases and J 5 bases; nucleotides not matched to a gene: 3. The CDR3 spans 13 residues. The CDR3 is CASSSDRGYGYTF. CDR3 nucleotides: TGTGCCAGTAGTAGCGACAGGGGATATGGCTACACCTTC.

The chain has TRBV9 and TRBJ1-1; tentatively, D is TRBD1 (5 bases). The germline V and J ends were trimmed by 3 bases and 8 bases, with 11 bases remaining between them. CDR3 length equals 12 residues. The germline CDR1 and CDR2 sequences are SGDLS and YYNGEE. The CDR3 DNA follows: TGTGCCAGCAGCGCCCGGGACGGAGAAGCTTTCTTT. Residues: CASSARDGEAFF.

The rearrangement joins TRBV7-2 to TRBJ1-1; no definite D call. The V gene's germline CDR1 is SGHTA and CDR2 FQGNSA. The ends were cut back, 2 bases at V and 6 bases at J, with 4 bases in the middle. The CDR3 is 11 amino acids. CDR3 amino acids: CASSLTPEAFF. In nucleotides, the CDR3 is TGTGCCAGCAGCTTAACCCCTGAAGCTTTCTTT.

This chain joins TRBV3-1 (or the pseudogene TRBV3-2) and TRBJ2-2; no definite D call. V lost 1 base and J 4 bases, leaving 19 bases between the germline ends. Germline-derived CDR1 and CDR2 are LGHDT and YNNKEL (reference sequence). The CDR3 spans 18 residues. CDR3 amino acids: CASSQVWKGPRGTGELFF. The CDR3 DNA reads TGTGCCAGCAGCCAAGTATGGAAAGGCCCAAGAGGCACCGGGGAGCTGTTTTTT.